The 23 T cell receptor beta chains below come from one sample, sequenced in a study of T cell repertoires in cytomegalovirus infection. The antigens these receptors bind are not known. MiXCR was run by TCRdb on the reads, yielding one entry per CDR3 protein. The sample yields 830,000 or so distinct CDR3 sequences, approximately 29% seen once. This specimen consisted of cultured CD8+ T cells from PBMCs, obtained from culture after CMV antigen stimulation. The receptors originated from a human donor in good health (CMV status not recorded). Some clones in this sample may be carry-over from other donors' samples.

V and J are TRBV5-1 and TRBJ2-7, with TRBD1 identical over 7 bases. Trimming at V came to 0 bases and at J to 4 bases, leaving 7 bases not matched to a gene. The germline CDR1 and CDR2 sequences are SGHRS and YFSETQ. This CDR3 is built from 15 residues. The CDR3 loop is CASSLGQGEPYEQYF. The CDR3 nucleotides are TGCGCCAGCAGCTTGGGGCAGGGGGAACCTTACGAGCAGTACTTC. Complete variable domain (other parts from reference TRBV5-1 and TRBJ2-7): KAGVTQTPRYLIKTRGQQVTLSCSPISGHRSVSWYQQTPGQGLQFLFEYFSETQRNKGNFPGRFSGRQFSNSRSEMNVSTLELGDSALYLCASSLGQGEPYEQYFGPGTRLTVT.

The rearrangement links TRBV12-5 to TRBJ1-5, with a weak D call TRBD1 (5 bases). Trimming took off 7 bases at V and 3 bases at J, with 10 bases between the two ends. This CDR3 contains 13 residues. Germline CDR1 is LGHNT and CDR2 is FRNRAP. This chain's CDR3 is CASATGPNQPQHF. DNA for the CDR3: TGTGCTAGTGCCACAGGTCCCAATCAGCCCCAGCATTTT.

The CDR3: CASSIRQGASYEQYF. In DNA, the CDR3 is TGTGCCAGCAGCATAAGACAGGGGGCATCCTACGAGCAGTACTTC. The chain uses TRBV5-3 and TRBJ2-7; 10 bases are shared with TRBD1. TRBV5-3 is reported as an ORF; its role is uncertain. J lost 1 base, V lost 8 bases, and 9 bases had no gene match. CDR3 size: 15 residues.

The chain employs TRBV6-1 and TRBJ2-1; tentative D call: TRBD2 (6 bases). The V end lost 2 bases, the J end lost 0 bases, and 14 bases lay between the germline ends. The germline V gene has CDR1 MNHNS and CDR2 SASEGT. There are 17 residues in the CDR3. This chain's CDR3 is CASSEKLSGSSYNEQFF. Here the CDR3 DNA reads TGTGCCAGCAGTGAAAAGCTCAGCGGGTCCTCCTACAATGAGCAGTTCTTC.

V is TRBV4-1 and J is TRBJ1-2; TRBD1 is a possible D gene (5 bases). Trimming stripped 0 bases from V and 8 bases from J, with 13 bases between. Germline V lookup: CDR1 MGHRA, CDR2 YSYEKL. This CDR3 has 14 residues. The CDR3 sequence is CASSQEGRVDGYTF. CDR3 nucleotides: TGCGCCAGCAGCCAAGAAGGCAGGGTCGACGGCTACACCTTC.

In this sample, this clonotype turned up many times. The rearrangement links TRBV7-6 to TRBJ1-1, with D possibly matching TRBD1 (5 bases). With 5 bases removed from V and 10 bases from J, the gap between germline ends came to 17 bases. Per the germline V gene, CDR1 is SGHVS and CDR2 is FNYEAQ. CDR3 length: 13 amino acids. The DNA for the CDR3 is TGTGCCAGCAGCCCAACCCAAGGGACGGGAGCTTTCTTT. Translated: CASSPTQGTGAFF.

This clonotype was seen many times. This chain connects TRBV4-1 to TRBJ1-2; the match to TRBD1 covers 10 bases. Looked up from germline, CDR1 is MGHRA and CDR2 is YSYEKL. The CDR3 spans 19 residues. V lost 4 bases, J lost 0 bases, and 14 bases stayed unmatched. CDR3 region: CASSPRQTGGGGTNYGYTF. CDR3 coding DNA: TGCGCCAGCAGCCCGCGCCAGACAGGGGGCGGAGGGACTAACTATGGCTACACCTTC.

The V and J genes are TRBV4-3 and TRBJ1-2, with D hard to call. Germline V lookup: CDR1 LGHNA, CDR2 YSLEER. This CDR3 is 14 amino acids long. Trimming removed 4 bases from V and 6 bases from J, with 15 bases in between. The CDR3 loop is CASSLIGGGNGYTF. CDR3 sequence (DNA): TGCGCCAGCAGCCTCATCGGAGGCGGAAATGGCTACACCTTC.

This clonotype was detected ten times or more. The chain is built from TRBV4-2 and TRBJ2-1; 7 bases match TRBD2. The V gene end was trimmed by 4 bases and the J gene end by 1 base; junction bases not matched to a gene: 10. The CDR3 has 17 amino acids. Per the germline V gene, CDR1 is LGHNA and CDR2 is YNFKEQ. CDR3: CASSRVLGGGSYNEQFF. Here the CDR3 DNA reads TGTGCCAGCAGCCGGGTTTTAGGCGGGGGATCCTACAATGAGCAGTTCTTC.

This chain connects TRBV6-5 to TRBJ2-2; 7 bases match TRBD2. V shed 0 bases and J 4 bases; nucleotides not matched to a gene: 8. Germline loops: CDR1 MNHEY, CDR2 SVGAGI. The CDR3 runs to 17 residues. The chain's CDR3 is CASSYSPGGLGTGELFF. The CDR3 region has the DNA TGTGCCAGCAGTTACTCACCGGGGGGATTAGGCACCGGGGAGCTGTTTTTT.

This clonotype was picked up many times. This CDR3 is CASGQSGDTIYF. CDR3 bases: TGTGCTAGTGGCCAATCCGGCGACACCATATATTTT. This chain links TRBV12-5 with TRBJ1-3; no clear D gene. V was pared by 6 bases and J by 8 bases, with 11 bases between. CDR1 and CDR2 from the germline V gene are LGHNT and FRNRAP. The CDR3 has 12 residues.

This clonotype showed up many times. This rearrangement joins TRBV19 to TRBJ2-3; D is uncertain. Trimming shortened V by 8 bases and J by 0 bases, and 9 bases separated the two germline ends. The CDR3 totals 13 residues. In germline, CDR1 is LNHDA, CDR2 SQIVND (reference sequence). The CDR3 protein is CASEHPSTDTQYF. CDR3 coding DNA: TGTGCCAGTGAACACCCCAGCACAGATACGCAGTATTTT.

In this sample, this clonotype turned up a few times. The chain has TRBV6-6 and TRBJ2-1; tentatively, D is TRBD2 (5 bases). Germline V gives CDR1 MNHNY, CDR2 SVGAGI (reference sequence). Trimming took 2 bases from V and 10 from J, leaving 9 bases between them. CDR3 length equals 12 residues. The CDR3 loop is CASSYGPGEQFF. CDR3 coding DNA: TGTGCCAGCAGTTACGGGCCGGGGGAGCAGTTCTTC.

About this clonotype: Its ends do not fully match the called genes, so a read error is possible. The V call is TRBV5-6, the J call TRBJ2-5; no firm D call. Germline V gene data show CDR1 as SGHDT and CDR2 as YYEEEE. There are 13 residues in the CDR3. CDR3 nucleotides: TGTGCCAGCAGTTTGGGTACGTCGGCAGCAGCTTACTTC. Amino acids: CASSLGTSAAAYF.

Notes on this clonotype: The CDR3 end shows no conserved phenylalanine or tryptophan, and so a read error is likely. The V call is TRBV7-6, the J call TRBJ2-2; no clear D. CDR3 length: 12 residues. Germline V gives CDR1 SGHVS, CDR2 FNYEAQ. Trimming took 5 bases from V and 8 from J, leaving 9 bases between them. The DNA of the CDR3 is TGTGCCAGCAGCCCTAGACCTGGGGAGCTGTTTCTT. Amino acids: CASSPRPGELFL.

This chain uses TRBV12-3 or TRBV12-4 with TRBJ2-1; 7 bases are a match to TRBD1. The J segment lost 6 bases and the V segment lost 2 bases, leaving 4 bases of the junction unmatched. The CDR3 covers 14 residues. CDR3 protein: CASSLYRGANEQFF. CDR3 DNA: TGTGCCAGCAGTTTATACAGGGGAGCCAATGAGCAGTTCTTC.

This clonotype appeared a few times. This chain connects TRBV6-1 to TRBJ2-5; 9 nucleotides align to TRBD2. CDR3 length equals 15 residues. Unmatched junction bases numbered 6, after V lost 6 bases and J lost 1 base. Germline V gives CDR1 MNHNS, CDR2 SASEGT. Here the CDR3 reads CASSSSGAPQETQYF. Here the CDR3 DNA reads TGTGCCAGCAGCTCTAGCGGGGCCCCCCAAGAGACCCAGTACTTC.

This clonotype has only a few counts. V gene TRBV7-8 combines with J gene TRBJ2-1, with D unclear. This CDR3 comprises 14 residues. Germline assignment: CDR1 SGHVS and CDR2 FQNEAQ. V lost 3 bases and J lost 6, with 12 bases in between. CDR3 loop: CASSFWATGNEQFF. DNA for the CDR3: TGTGCCAGCAGCTTTTGGGCGACGGGCAATGAGCAGTTCTTC. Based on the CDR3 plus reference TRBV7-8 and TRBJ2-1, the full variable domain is GAGVSQSPRYKVAKRGQDVALRCDPISGHVSLFWYQQALGQGPEFLTYFQNEAQLDKSGLPSDRFFAERPEGSVSTLKIQRTQQEDSAVYLCASSFWATGNEQFFGPGTRLTVL.

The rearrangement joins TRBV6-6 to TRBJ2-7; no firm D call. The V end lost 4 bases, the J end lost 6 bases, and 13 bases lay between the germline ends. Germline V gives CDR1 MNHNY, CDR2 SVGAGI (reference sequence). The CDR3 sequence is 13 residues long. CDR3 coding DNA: TGTGCCAGCAGTTCAACTAAATCACTCGAGCAGTACGTC. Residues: CASSSTKSLEQYV.

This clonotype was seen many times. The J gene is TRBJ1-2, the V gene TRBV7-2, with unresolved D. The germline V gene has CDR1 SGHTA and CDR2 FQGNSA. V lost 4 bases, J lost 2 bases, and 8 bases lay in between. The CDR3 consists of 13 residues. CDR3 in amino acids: CASSSHLNYGYTF. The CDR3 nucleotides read TGTGCCAGCAGCTCCCACCTAAACTATGGCTACACCTTC.

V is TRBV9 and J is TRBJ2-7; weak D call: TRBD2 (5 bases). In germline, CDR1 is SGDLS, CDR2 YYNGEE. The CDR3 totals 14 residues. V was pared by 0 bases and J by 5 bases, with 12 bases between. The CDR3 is CASSVGLKRDEQYF. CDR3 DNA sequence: TGTGCCAGCAGCGTAGGGCTGAAGAGGGACGAGCAGTACTTC.

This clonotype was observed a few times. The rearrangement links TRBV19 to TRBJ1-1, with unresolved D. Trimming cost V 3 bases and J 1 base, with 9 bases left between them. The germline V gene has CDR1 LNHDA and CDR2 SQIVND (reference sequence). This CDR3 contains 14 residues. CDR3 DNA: TGTGCCAGTAGTATTATGGAGGGGAACACTGAAGCTTTCTTT. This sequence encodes CASSIMEGNTEAFF.

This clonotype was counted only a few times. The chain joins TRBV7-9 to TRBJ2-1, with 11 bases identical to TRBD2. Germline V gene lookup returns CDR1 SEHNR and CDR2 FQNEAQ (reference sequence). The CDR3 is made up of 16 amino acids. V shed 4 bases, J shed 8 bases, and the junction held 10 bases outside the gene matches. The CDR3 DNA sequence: TGTGCCAGCAGCTCTCTGACTAGCGGGATGGGGTATGAGCAGTTCTTC. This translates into CASSSLTSGMGYEQFF. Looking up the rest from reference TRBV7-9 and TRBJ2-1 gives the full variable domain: DTGVSQNPRHKITKRGQNVTFRCDPISEHNRLYWYRQTLGQGPEFLTYFQNEAQLEKSRLLSDRFSAERPKGSFSTLEIQRTEQGDSAMYLCASSSLTSGMGYEQFFGPGTRLTVL.